The T cell receptor beta chain described here comes from a study of cytotoxic CD8 clonotypes in ibrutinib-treated CLL. Whole-study findings and limits: Once treatment began, public clonotypes, which were uncommon, contracted or stayed stable.

This clone was counted a few times. The antigen is unknown. Method: immunoSEQ multiplex PCR; TCRdb's copy keeps in-frame clones and lacks some. The table shows 110,000 to 150,000 clones, with roughly 83% occurring only once. Trimming removed 5 bases from V and 2 bases from J, with 12 bases in between. The CDR3 consists of 14 residues. The germline CDR1 and CDR2 sequences are LGHNT and FRNRAP. The receptor was isolated from a human donor with chronic lymphocytic leukemia. Material: PBMCs, obtained after 12 months of ibrutinib treatment. The rearrangement joins TRBV12-5 to TRBJ2-5; no definite D call. CDR3 sequence: CASGQGFGQETQYF. The CDR3 nucleotides read TGTGCTAGTGGTCAAGGGTTCGGTCAAGAGACCCAGTACTTC.